This paragraph covers one T cell receptor (beta chain) sequence. This sample stems from a study of blood T cell repertoires in COVID-19. The overall study: Samples representing acute and convalescent COVID-19 were sourced from the United States, Italy and Spain. The analysed material was cDNA or gDNA that came from T cells, B-cell-depleted T cells, or PBMCs.

V dropped 5 bases and J dropped 3 bases, with 19 bases sitting between them. This CDR3 has 16 amino acids. The germline CDR1 and CDR2 sequences are SGHRS and YFSETQ. In the study's own analysis: By means of reference gene primer amplification, nucleated cell counts were estimated. Produced via immunoSEQ multiplex PCR; TCRdb's table is partial and in-frame only. The DNA was the basis for D and trimming; V, J and clone size are from that table. The table records under 350,000 clones, approximately 88% of them present only once. V and J are TRBV5-1 and TRBJ2-3; the D gene is possibly TRBD2 (7 bases). This clonotype was obtained from a man aged 50 or older with acute or convalescent COVID-19. The sequencing input was peripheral blood. CDR3 nucleotides: TGCGCCAGCAGACCCGTGGGGGGGGCTTCAACAGATACGCAGTATTTT. It yields the protein CASRPVGGASTDTQYF.